The sequence of this T cell receptor beta chain was determined in a study of neurological immune-mediated disorders. This clonotype was detected many times. Antigen specificity is unknown. The length of the CDR3 is 14 residues. In germline, CDR1 is SGHRS, CDR2 YFSETQ. With 0 bases removed from V and 5 bases from J, the gap between germline ends came to 12 bases. 5'RACE with 10-nucleotide random UMIs produced the cDNA. TCRdb independently ran MiXCR on the 5' RACE reads; one entry per CDR3 protein. The table has roughly 42,000 distinct CDR3 sequences, approximately 13% seen once. The time point denotes: longitudinal time-point 3. The study used blood bank volunteers in Maryland, USA, as healthy controls. The unsorted libraries originated from 2 million PBMCs that had been stored at -80 C. Broader study findings: Expansion of TCR clones was greatest in HTLV-1-associated myelopathy and smallest in multiple sclerosis, where it fell below that of healthy controls.

The sequencing sample was made of PBMCs. The sequence was obtained from a man aged 30 to 39 in good health. This chain uses TRBV5-1 with TRBJ2-7, with D tentatively TRBD2 (6 bases). The CDR3 nucleotides read TGCGCCAGCAGCTTGGAACTAGCTACCAACGAGCAGTACTTC. Residues: CASSLELATNEQYF.